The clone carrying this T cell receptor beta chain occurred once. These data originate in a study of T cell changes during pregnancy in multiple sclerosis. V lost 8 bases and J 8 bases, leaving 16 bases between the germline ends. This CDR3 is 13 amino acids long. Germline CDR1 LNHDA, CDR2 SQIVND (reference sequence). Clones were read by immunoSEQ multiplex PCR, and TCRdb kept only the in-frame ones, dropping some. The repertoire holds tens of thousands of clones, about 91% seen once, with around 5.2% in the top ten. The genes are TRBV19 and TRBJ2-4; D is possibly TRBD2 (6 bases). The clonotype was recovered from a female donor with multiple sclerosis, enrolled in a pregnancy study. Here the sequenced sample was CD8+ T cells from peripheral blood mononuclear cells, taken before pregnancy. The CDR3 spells CASWAGGVDIQYF. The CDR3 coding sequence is TGTGCCAGTTGGGCCGGAGGGGTGGACATTCAGTACTTC.